The T cell receptor beta chain described here comes from a study of CXCR3-negative and CXCR3-positive naive CD8 T cells. Whole-study results and caveats: Memory, not naive, CXCR3-negative and CXCR3-positive cells differed in TRBV-TRBJ usage. When CXCR3-positive naive cells were set against CXCR3-negative naive cells, the former had more hydrophobic TRB CDR3s. Cryopreservation partially lowered CXCR3 expression, so most assays used fresh PBMCs.

On this clonotype itself: The target antigen is unknown.

The authors prepared UMI-labeled TRB cDNA libraries by 5' RACE. Following a re-call of the 5' RACE reads, TCRdb has one entry per CDR3 protein and lacks DNA. Here the sample table reports around 120,000 distinct CDR3 sequences. Germline V lookup: CDR1 SGDLS, CDR2 YYNGEE. The CDR3 loop spans 14 amino acids. Cells that were CD45RO-CCR7+CD27+CD95- constituted naive CD8+ T cells. The chain carries TRBV9 and TRBJ1-1; the D gene TCRdb calls, TRBD1, cannot be checked with no DNA. Sequencing used naive CXCR3+ CD8+ T cells from blood. Indicated subset: CD45RO-CCR7+CD27+CD95- naive CD8+ T cells expressing CXCR3 (TNR3+). This TCR was sampled from a human donor in good health. Some clones in this sample may be carry-over from other donors' samples. CDR3 protein: CASSGGGMGTEAFF.